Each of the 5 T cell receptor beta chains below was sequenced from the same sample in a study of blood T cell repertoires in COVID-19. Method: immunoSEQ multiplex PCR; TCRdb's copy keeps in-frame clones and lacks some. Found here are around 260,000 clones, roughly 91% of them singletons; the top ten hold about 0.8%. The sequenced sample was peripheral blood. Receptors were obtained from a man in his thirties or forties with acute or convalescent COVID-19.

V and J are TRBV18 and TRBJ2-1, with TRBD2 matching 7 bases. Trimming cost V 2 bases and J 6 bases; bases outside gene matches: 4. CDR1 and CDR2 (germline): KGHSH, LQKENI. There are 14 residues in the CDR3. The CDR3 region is CASSPDSSGNEQFF. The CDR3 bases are TGTGCCAGCTCACCAGATTCTAGCGGCAATGAGCAGTTCTTC.

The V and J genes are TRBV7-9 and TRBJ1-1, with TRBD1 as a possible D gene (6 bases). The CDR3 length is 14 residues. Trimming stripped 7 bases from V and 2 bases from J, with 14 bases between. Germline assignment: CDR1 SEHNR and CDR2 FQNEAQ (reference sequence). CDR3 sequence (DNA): TGTGCCAGCACCTTGACAGGTCTAAACACTGAAGCTTTCTTT. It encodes CASTLTGLNTEAFF. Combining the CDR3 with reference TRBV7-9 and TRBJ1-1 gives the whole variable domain DTGVSQNPRHKITKRGQNVTFRCDPISEHNRLYWYRQTLGQGPEFLTYFQNEAQLEKSRLLSDRFSAERPKGSFSTLEIQRTEQGDSAMYLCASTLTGLNTEAFFGQGTRLTVV.

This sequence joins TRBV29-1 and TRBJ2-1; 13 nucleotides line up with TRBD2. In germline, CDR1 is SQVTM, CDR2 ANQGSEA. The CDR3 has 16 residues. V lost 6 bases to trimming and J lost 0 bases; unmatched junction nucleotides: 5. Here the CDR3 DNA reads TGCAGCGTGGGGACTAGCGGGGCGAGCTCCTACAATGAGCAGTTCTTC. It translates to CSVGTSGASSYNEQFF.

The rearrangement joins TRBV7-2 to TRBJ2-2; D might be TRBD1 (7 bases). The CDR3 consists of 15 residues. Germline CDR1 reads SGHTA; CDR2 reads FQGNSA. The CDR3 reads CAEGRAGGSTGELFF. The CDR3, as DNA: TGTGCTGAGGGTCGGGCAGGGGGGTCCACCGGGGAGCTGTTTTTT. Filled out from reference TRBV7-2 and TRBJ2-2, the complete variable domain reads GAGVSQSPSNKVTEKGKDVELRCDPISGHTALYWYRQSLGQGLEFLIYFQGNSAPDKSGLPSDRFSAERTGGSVSTLTIQRTQQEDSAVYLCAEGRAGGSTGELFFGEGSRLTVL.

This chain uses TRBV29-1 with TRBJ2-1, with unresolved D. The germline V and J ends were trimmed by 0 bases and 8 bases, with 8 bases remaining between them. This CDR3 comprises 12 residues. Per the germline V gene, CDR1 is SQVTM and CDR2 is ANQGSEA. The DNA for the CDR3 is TGCAGCGTTGAAGATATCCGGGATGAGCAGTTCTTC. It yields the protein CSVEDIRDEQFF.